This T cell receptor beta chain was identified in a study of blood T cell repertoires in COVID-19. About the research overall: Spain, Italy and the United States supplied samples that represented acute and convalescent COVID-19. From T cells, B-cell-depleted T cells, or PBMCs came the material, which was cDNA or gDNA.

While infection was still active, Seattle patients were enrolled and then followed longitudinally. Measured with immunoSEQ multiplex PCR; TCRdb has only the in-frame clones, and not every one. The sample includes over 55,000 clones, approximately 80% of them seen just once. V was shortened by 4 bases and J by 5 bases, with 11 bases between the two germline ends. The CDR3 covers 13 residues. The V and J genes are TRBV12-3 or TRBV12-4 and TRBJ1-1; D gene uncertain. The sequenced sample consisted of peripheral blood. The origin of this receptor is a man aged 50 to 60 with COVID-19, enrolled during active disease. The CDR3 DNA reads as TGTGCCAGCAGTTGGGGAGACGGGACTGAAGCTTTCTTT. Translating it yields CASSWGDGTEAFF.